Described below is a single TCR beta chain sequence and its context. As yet, its antigen is unknown. Vbeta (60) and Jbeta (13) primers were used in the PCR. Generated by immunoSEQ multiplex PCR, the TCRdb table keeps only in-frame clones and is missing some. Altogether fewer than 100,000 clones are present, roughly 80% being singletons, with the ten largest covering 3.4%. This sample stems from a study of cytomegalovirus exposure and HLA in healthy donors. Looking at the study overall: Within the Caucasian-associated ancestry cluster were under 85% of the roughly 380 genotyped donors. Study-wide findings and caveats: The majority of TCR sequences were rare, yet some public TCRs appeared in many donors.

The CDR3 spans 16 residues. CDR1 is SGDLS and CDR2 is YYNGEE in the germline V gene. V was clipped by 3 bases and J by 8 bases, with 21 bases between them. V gene TRBV9 combines with J gene TRBJ1-3; no definite D call. This receptor was identified in a man aged 35 to 55 in good health and CMV-seronegative. Sequencing was performed on PBMCs. The DNA for the CDR3 is TGTGCCAGCAGCGCAAAAGGCGACAAGGCGAGTCACACCATATATTTT. This gives the protein CASSAKGDKASHTIYF.